Sequencing of this T cell receptor (beta chain) was carried out in a study of blood T cell repertoires in COVID-19. Study-level background: Sites across the United States, Italy and Spain contributed samples from acute and convalescent COVID-19.

The data were produced by immunoSEQ multiplex PCR, yet TCRdb's version contains in-frame clones alone and is incomplete. The sample shows 80,000 to 95,000 clones, about 75% of them seen only once. This clone has just one count. CDR1 is MNHEY and CDR2 is SMNVEV in the germline V gene (reference sequence). The ends were cut back, 8 bases at V and 2 bases at J, with 10 bases in the middle. The CDR3 runs 14 residues. The chain has TRBV27 and TRBJ1-6, with D tentatively TRBD1 (5 bases). Source material: peripheral blood. This receptor was obtained from a woman at least 80 years old with acute or convalescent COVID-19. The CDR3, as DNA: TGTGCCAGCCAAGGGGCCCCCTATAATTCACCCCTCCACTTT. Residues: CASQGAPYNSPLHF.